This T cell receptor (beta chain) originates from a study of T cells after yellow fever vaccination. Whole-study results and caveats: Though it reached lower strength, the secondary response hit its peak faster, day 5 versus 15. Among all clonotypes, a small share was observed in both CD4 and CD8 compartments.

This clonotype was counted ten times or more. As yet, its antigen is unknown. The CDR3 covers 15 residues. The germline V gene has CDR1 MNHEY and CDR2 SVGAGI. V gave up 0 bases and J gave up 6 bases, with 14 bases separating them. TCRdb recomputed calls from the 5' RACE reads with MiXCR, one row per CDR3 protein. Among about 74,000 distinct CDR3 sequences, approximately 6.9% were seen once, and the ten largest hold 30% to 40%. The clonotype originates from a man aged 18 to 35 who received the YFV17D yellow fever vaccine. The specimen was CD8+ T cells sorted from PBMCs, collected 4 to 5 days after the first yellow fever vaccination. The chain is built from TRBV6-5 and TRBJ1-1; D is possibly TRBD1 (5 bases). CDR3 region: CASSYSSRGAAEAFF. CDR3 DNA: TGTGCCAGCAGTTACTCGAGTAGGGGAGCGGCTGAAGCTTTCTTT.